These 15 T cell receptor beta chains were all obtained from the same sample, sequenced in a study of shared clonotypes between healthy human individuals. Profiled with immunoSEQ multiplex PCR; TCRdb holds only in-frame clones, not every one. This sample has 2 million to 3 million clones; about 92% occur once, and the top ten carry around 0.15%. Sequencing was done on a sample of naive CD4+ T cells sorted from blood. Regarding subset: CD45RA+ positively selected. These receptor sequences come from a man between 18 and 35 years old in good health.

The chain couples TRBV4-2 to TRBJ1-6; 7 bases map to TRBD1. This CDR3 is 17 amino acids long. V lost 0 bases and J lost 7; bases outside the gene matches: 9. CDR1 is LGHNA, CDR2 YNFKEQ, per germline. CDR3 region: CASSQDEETGRNSPLHF. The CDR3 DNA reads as TGTGCCAGCAGCCAAGATGAGGAGACAGGGAGGAATTCACCCCTCCACTTT.

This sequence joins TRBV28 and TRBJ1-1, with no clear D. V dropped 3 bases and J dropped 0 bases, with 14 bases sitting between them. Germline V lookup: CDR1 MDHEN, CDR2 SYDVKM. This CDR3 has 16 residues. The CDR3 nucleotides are TGTGCCAGCAGTTTGTATGGTGGCAGCCTGAACACTGAAGCTTTCTTT. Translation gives CASSLYGGSLNTEAFF.

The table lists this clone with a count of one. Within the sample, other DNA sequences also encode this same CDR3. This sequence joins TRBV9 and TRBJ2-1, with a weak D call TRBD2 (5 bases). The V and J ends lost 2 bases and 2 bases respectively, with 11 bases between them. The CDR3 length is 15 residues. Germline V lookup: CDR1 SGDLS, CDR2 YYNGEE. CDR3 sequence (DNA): TGTGCCAGCAGCGTTTCCGGGGAACCCTACAATGAGCAGTTCTTC. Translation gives CASSVSGEPYNEQFF.

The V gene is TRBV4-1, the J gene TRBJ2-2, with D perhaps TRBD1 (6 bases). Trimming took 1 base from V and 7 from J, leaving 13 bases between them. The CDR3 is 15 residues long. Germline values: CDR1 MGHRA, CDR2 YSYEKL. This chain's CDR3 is CASSQVNRADGELFF. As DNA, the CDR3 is TGCGCCAGCAGCCAAGTTAACAGGGCAGACGGGGAGCTGTTTTTT.

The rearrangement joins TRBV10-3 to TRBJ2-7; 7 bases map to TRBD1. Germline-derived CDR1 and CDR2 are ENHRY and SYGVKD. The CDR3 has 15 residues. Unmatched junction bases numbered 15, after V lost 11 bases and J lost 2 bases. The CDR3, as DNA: TGTGCCGCATGGGACCCGGGACAGTCTACCTACGAGCAGTACTTC. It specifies CAAWDPGQSTYEQYF.

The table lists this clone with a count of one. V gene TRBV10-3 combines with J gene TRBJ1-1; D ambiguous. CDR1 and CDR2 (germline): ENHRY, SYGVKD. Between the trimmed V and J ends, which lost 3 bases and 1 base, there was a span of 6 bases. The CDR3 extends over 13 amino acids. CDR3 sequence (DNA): TGTGCCATCAGTGATAAGGGGAACACTGAAGCTTTCTTT. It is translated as CAISDKGNTEAFF.

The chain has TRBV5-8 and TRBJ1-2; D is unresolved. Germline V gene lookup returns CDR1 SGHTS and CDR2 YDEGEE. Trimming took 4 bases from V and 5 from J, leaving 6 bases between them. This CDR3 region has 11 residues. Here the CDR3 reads CASSHNYGYTF. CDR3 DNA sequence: TGTGCCAGCAGCCACAATTATGGCTACACCTTC.

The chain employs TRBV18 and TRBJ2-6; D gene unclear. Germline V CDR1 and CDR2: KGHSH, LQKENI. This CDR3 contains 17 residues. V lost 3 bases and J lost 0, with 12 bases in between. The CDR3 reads CASSPGIAGSGANVLTF. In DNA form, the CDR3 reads TGTGCCAGCTCACCGGGGATAGCAGGCTCTGGGGCCAACGTCCTGACTTTC.

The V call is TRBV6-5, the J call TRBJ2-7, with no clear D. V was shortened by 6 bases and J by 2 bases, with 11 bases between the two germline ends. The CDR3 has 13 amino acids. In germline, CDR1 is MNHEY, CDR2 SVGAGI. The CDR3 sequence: CASRRTEPYEQYF. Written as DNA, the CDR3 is TGTGCCAGCAGACGAACAGAACCCTACGAGCAGTACTTC.

In nucleotides, the CDR3 is TGTGCCAGCAGCCCCCAGACAGGGAGCAGCTCCTATAATTCACCCCTCCACTTT. Its translation: CASSPQTGSSSYNSPLHF. The rearrangement uses TRBV7-2 and TRBJ1-6, with 7 bases fitting TRBD1. From germline, CDR1 is SGHTA and CDR2 FQGNSA. J gave up 0 bases and V 5 bases, and 10 bases lay outside the gene matches. CDR3 length: 18 amino acids.

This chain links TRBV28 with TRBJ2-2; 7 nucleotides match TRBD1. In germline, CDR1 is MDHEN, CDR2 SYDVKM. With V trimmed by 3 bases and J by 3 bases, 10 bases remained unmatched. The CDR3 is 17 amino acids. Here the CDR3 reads CASSFNRGWADTGELFF. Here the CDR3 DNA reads TGTGCCAGCAGTTTTAACAGGGGTTGGGCGGACACCGGGGAGCTGTTTTTT.

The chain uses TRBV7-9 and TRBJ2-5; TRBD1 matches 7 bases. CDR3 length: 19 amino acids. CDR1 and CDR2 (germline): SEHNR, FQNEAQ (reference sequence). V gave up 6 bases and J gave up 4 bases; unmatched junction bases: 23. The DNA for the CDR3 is TGTGCCAGCAGTTATAAGGCTAAACAGGGGACACCGACACCAGAGACCCAGTACTTC. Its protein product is CASSYKAKQGTPTPETQYF.

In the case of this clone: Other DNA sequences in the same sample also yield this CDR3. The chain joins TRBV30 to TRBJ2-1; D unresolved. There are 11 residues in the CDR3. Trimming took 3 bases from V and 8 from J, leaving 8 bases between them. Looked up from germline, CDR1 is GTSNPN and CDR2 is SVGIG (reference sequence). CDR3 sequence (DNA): TGTGCCTGGAGCGGCCGGGATGAGCAGTTCTTC. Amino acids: CAWSGRDEQFF.

CDR3 DNA sequence: TGTGCCAGCAGCATTAATTCACCCCTCCACTTT. The encoded protein is CASSINSPLHF. The rearrangement uses TRBV4-2 and TRBJ1-6; D call uncertain. From germline, CDR1 is LGHNA and CDR2 YNFKEQ. CDR3 length: 11 amino acids. V was trimmed by 5 bases and J by 6 bases, leaving 2 bases between them.

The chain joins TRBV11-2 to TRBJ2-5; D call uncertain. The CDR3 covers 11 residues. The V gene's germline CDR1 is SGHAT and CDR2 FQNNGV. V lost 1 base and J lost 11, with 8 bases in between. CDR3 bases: TGTGCCAGCAGCTTAGGCTTAGGTCAGTACTTC. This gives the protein CASSLGLGQYF.